Detailed here is one T cell receptor (beta chain). The sample comes from a study of blood T cell repertoires in COVID-19. Some clones are missing from TCRdb's copy, which holds only in-frame ones; the method was immunoSEQ multiplex PCR. The sample lists about 45,000 clones, around four fifths seen once, with 5.5% to 6.5% in the top ten. CDR1 SGHRS and CDR2 YFSETQ come from the germline V gene. Trimming left V 0 bases short and J 2 bases short, with 14 bases between. This CDR3 comprises 16 residues. The sequence came from a woman older than 75 with acute or convalescent COVID-19. The sample taken for sequencing was peripheral blood. V gene TRBV5-1 combines with J gene TRBJ1-1; D gene uncertain. DNA for the CDR3: TGCGCCAGCAGCTTGGTCGAAACAATTTTCAACACTGAAGCTTTCTTT. Protein sequence: CASSLVETIFNTEAFF.